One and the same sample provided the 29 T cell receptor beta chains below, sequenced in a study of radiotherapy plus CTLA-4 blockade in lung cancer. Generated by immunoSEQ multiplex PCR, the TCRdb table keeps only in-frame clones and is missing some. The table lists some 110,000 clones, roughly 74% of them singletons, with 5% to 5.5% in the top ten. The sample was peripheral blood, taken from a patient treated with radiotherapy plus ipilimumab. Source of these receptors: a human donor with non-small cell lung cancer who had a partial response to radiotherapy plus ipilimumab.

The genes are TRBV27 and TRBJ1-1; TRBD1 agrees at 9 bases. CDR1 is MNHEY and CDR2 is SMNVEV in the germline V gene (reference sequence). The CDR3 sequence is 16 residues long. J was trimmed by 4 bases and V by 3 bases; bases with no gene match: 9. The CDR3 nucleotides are TGTGCCAGCAGTTTTACAAAGACAGGGGGAGGCACTGAAGCTTTCTTT. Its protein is CASSFTKTGGGTEAFF.

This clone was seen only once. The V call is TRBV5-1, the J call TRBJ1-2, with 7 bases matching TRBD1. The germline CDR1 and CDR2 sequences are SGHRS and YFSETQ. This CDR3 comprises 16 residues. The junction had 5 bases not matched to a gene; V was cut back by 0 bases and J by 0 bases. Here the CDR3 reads CASSLGGTDSNYGYTF. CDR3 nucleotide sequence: TGCGCCAGCAGCTTGGGGGGGACAGATTCTAACTATGGCTACACCTTC.

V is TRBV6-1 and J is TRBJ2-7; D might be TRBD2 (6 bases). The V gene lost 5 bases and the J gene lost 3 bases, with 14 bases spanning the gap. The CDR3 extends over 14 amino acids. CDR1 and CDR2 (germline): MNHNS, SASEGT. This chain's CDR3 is CASSSTSRNYEQYF. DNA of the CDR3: TGTGCCAGCAGTTCAACTAGCAGGAACTACGAGCAGTACTTC.

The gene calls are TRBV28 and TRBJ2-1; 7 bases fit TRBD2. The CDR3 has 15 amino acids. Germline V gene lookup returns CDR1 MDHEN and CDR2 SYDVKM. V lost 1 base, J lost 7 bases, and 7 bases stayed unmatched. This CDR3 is CASSLSKDGRNEQFF. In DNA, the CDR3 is TGTGCCAGCAGTTTATCAAAGGACGGGAGGAATGAGCAGTTCTTC.

The chain's CDR3 is CAWTWAREQYV. The CDR3 nucleotides are TGTGCCTGGACCTGGGCCCGCGAGCAGTACGTC. This chain joins TRBV30 and TRBJ2-7; D unresolved. Germline CDR1 and CDR2: GTSNPN and SVGIG (reference sequence). CDR3 length: 11 amino acids. V shed 4 bases and J shed 6 bases, with 10 bases lying between them.

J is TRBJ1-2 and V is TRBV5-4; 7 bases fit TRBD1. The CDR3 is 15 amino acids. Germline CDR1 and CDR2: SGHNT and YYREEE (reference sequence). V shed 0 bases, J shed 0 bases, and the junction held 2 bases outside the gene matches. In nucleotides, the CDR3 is TGTGCCAGCAGCTTGGGGGACAGAGCTAACTATGGCTACACCTTC. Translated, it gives CASSLGDRANYGYTF.

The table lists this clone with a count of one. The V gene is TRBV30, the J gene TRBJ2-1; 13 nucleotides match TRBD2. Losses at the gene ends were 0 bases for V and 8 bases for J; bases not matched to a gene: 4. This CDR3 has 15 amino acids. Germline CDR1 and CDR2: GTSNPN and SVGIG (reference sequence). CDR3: CAWSVRLAGGHEQFF. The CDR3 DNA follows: TGTGCCTGGAGTGTGAGACTAGCGGGAGGTCATGAGCAGTTCTTC. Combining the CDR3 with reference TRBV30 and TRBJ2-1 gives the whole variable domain SQTIHQWPATLVQPVGSPLSLECTVEGTSNPNLYWYRQAAGRGLQLLFYSVGIGQISSEVPQNLSASRPQDRQFILSSKKLLLSDSGFYLCAWSVRLAGGHEQFFGPGTRLTVL.

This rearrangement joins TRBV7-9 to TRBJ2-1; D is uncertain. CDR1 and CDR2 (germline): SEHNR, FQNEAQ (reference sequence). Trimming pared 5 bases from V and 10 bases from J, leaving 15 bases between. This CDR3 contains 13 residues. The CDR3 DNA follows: TGTGCCAGCAGCCCGAACGGAGCTCGCGAGCAGTTCTTC. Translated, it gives CASSPNGAREQFF.

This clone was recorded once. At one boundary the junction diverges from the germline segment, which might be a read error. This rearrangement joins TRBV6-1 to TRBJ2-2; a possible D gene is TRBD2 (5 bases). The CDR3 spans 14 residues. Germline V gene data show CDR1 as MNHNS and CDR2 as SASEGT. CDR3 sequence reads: CASIWTSNTGKLFF. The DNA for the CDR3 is TGTGCCAGCATTTGGACGAGTAACACCGGGAAGCTGTTTTTT.

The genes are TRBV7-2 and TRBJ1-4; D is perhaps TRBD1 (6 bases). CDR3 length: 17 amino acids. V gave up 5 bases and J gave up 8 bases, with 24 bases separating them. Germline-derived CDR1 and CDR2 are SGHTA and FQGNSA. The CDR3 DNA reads TGTGCCAGCAGCCGGCAAAATAAATCCAGGGGAAACGAAAAACTGTTTTTT. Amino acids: CASSRQNKSRGNEKLFF.

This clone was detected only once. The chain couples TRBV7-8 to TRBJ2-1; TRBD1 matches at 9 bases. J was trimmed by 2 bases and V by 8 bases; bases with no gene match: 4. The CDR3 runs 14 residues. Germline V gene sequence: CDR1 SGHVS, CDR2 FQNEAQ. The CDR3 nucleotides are TGTGCCAGCGCCGACAGGGGGACCTACAATGAGCAGTTCTTC. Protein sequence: CASADRGTYNEQFF.

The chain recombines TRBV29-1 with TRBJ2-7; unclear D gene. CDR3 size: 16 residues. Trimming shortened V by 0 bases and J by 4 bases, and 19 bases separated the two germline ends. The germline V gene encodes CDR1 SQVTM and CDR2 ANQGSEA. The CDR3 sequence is CSVEDGRSQRKYEQYF. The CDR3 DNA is TGCAGCGTTGAAGATGGAAGGAGCCAGCGAAAATACGAGCAGTACTTC.

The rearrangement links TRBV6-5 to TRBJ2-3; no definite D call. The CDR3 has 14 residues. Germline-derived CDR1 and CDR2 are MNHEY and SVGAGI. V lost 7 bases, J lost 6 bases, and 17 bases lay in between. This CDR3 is CASNPGLKVDTQYF. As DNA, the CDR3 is TGTGCCAGCAACCCGGGTCTGAAGGTGGATACGCAGTATTTT.

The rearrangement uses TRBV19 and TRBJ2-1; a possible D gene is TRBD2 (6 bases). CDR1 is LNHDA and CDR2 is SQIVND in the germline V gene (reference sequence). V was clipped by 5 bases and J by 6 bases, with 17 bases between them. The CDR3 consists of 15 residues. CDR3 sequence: CASSSRRDLSNEQFF. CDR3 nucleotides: TGTGCCAGTAGTTCGCGCCGGGACTTATCCAATGAGCAGTTCTTC.

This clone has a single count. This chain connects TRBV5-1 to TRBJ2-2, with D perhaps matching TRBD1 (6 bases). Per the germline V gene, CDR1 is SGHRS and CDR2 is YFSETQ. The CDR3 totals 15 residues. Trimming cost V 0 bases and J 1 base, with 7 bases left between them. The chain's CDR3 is CASSLADRNTGELFF. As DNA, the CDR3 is TGCGCCAGCAGCTTGGCGGACAGGAACACCGGGGAGCTGTTTTTT.

CDR3 loop: CASSPAGGNTEAFF. DNA for the CDR3: TGTGCCAGCTCACCGGCAGGGGGAAACACTGAAGCTTTCTTT. The V call is TRBV18, the J call TRBJ1-1, with 7 bases aligning to TRBD1. CDR3 length: 14 residues. V gave up 3 bases and J gave up 2 bases; unmatched junction bases: 3. CDR1 and CDR2 (germline): KGHSH, LQKENI.

This CDR3 reads CASSFITGGSTEAFF. For the CDR3, the DNA is TGTGCCAGCAGCTTCATCACAGGGGGCTCCACTGAAGCTTTCTTT. The chain carries TRBV7-2 and TRBJ1-1, with 9 bases identical to TRBD1. The V gene end was trimmed by 3 bases and the J gene end by 4 bases; junction bases not matched to a gene: 6. This CDR3 is 15 amino acids long. Germline V CDR1 and CDR2: SGHTA, FQGNSA. Based on the CDR3 plus reference TRBV7-2 and TRBJ1-1, the full variable domain is GAGVSQSPSNKVTEKGKDVELRCDPISGHTALYWYRQSLGQGLEFLIYFQGNSAPDKSGLPSDRFSAERTGGSVSTLTIQRTQQEDSAVYLCASSFITGGSTEAFFGQGTRLTVV.

CDR3: CASSFPSSYEQFF. The DNA for the CDR3 is TGCGCCAGCAGCTTCCCGTCCTCCTATGAGCAGTTCTTC. This sequence joins TRBV5-1 and TRBJ2-1; the D is unclear. V was clipped by 2 bases and J by 8 bases, with 11 bases between them. CDR1 is SGHRS and CDR2 is YFSETQ in the germline V gene. This CDR3 has 13 amino acids.

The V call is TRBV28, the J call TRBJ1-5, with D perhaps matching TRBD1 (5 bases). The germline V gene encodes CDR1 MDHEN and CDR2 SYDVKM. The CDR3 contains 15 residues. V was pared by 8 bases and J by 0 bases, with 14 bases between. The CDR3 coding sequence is TGTGCCAGCCGTAAGGACACCGTTAGCAATCAGCCCCAGCATTTT. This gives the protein CASRKDTVSNQPQHF. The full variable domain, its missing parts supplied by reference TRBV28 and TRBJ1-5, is DVKVTQSSRYLVKRTGEKVFLECVQDMDHENMFWYRQDPGLGLRLIYFSYDVKMKEKGDIPEGYSVSREKKERFSLILESASTNQTSMYLCASRKDTVSNQPQHFGDGTRLSIL.

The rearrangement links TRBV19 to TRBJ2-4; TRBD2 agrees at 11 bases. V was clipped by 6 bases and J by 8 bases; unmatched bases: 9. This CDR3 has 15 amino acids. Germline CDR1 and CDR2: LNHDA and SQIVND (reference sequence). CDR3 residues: CASSPAGTSGDIQYF. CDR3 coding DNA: TGTGCCAGTAGCCCTGCCGGGACTAGCGGTGACATTCAGTACTTC.

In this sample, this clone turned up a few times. CDR3 coding DNA: TGTGCCAGCAGCATTGGCGGGAGCACCTACAATGAGCAGTTCTTC. Translation: CASSIGGSTYNEQFF. This rearrangement joins TRBV9 to TRBJ2-1; 7 bases agree with TRBD2. V was pared by 4 bases and J by 2 bases, with 6 bases of the junction left unmatched. The CDR3 sequence is 15 residues long. Germline values: CDR1 SGDLS, CDR2 YYNGEE.

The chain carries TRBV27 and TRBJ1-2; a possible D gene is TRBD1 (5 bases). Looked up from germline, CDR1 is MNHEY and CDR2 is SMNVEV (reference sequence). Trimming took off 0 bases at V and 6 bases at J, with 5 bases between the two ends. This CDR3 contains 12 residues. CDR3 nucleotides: TGTGCCAGCAGTTTATCGGGGCATGGCTACACCTTC. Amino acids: CASSLSGHGYTF.

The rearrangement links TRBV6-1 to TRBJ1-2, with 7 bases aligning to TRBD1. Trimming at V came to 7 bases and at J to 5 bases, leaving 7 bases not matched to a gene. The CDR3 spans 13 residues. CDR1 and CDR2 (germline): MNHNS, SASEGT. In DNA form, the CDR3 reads TGTGCCAGCATGACAGGGCTTGGGTATGGCTACACCTTC. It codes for CASMTGLGYGYTF.

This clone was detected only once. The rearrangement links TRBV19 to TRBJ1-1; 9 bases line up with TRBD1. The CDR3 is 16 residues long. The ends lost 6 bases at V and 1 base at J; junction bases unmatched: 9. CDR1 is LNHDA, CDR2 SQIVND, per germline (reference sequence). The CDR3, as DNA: TGTGCCAGTAGACCGTCGGGACAGGGATCGAACACTGAAGCTTTCTTT. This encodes CASRPSGQGSNTEAFF.

The chain's CDR3 is CASSERSGAANTEAFF. The CDR3 DNA follows: TGTGCCAGCAGTGAACGTTCAGGGGCAGCAAACACTGAAGCTTTCTTT. The rearrangement links TRBV2 to TRBJ1-1; D is possibly TRBD1 (6 bases). The V end lost 2 bases, the J end lost 2 bases, and 15 bases lay between the germline ends. This CDR3 region has 16 residues. Germline CDR1 and CDR2: SNHLY and FYNNEI.

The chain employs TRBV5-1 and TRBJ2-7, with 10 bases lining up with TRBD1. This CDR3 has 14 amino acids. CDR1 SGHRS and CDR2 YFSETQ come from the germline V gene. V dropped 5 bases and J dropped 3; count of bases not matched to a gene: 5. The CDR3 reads CASRETGGGYEQYF. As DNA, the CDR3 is TGCGCCAGCAGGGAGACAGGGGGCGGCTACGAGCAGTACTTC.

CDR3 sequence (DNA): TGTGCCAGCAGTTTACCAGGGGGCTTAAACACTGAAGCTTTCTTT. This sequence encodes CASSLPGGLNTEAFF. The chain has TRBV28 and TRBJ1-1; 8 nucleotides match TRBD1. The CDR3 spans 15 residues. After removal of 2 bases from V and 2 bases from J, the junction contained 4 bases not matched to a gene. Germline CDR1 is MDHEN and CDR2 is SYDVKM.

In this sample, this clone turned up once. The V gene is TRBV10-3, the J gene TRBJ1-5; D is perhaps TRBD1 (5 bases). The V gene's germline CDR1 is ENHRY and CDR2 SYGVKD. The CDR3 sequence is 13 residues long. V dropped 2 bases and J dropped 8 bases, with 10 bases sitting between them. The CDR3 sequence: CAISETGDKPQHF. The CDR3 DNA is TGTGCCATCAGTGAGACAGGAGATAAGCCCCAGCATTTT.

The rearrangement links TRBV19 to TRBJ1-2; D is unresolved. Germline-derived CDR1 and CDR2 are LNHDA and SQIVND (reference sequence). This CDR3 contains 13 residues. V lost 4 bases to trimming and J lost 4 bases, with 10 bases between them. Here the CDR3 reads CASSNTGGYGYTF. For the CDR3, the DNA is TGTGCCAGTAGTAATACGGGTGGCTATGGCTACACCTTC. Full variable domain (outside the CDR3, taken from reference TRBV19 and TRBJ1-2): DGGITQSPKYLFRKEGQNVTLSCEQNLNHDAMYWYRQDPGQGLRLIYYSQIVNDFQKGDIAEGYSVSREKKESFPLTVTSAQKNPTAFYLCASSNTGGYGYTFGSGTRLTVV.